This T cell receptor beta chain is from a study of T cells in Graves' hyperthyroidism and ophthalmopathy. The study, taken as a whole, reports: Researchers found most expanded thyroid clonotypes above 0.001 in blood as well. Ophthalmopathy was model-predicted a median about 6 months pre-onset.

Thyroid ultrasound and orbital computed tomography, with clinical symptoms and serum thyroxine and TRAb, informed diagnoses. The length of the CDR3 is 16 residues. Trimming took 0 bases from V and 2 from J, leaving 16 bases between them. The germline CDR1 and CDR2 sequences are DFQATT and SNEGSKA (reference sequence). To note about this clonotype: Its antigen is unidentified.

From RNA transcripts, TCR beta CDR3 regions were amplified. Primed by the HTBI set, a first-round RT-PCR was run on the TCR CDR3. TCRdb reprocessed the multiplex PCR reads with MiXCR, giving one entry per CDR3 protein. The sample includes 480,000 or so distinct CDR3 sequences, over 45% of them seen just once. Sequences were obtained from peripheral blood or thyroid tissue (not recorded which). This TCR derives from an adult woman with Graves' disease, either hyperthyroidism or ophthalmopathy (not recorded which). The V call is TRBV20-1, the J call TRBJ1-1, with D perhaps TRBD1 (6 bases). As DNA, the CDR3 is TGCAGTGCTAGAGATTTCATCAGGGACACTAACACTGAAGCTTTCTTT. Translating gives CSARDFIRDTNTEAFF.